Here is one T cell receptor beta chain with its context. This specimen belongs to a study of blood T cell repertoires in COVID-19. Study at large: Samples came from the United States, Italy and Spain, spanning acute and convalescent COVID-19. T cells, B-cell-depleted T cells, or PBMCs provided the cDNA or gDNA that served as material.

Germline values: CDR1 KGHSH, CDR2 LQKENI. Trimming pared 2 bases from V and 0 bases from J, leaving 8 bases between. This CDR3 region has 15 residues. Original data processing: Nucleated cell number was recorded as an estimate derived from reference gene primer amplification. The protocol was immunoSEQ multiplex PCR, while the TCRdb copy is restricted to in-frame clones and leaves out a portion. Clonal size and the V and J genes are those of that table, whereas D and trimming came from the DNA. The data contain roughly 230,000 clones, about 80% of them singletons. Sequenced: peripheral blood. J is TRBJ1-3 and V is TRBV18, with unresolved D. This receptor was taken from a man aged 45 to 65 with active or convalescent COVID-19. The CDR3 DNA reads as TGTGCCAGCTCACCAAGGGAGGCCTCTGGAAACACCATATATTTT. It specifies CASSPREASGNTIYF.